What follows are 14 T cell receptor beta chains derived from one specimen sequenced in a study of T-cell reconstitution after alpha-beta-depleted transplantation in children. TCRbeta library preparation incorporated unique molecular identifiers. TCRdb recomputed calls from the PCR reads with MiXCR, one row per CDR3 protein. Altogether some 400,000 distinct CDR3 sequences are present, around 20% being singletons, with the ten largest covering 3.8%. The sequences come from PBMCs from the stem cell graft donor, collected from the stem cell graft. These TCRs come from a human donor who donated a stem cell graft to a child with acute myeloid leukemia.

This clonotype was picked up many times. This chain links TRBV20-1 with TRBJ2-7, with D perhaps TRBD1 or TRBD2 (5 bases each). The CDR3 is 15 residues long. Trimming stripped 0 bases from V and 3 bases from J, with 15 bases between. The germline gives CDR1 DFQATT, CDR2 SNEGSKA (reference sequence). The CDR3 is CSARDLRDRHYEQYF. In DNA, the CDR3 is TGCAGTGCTAGAGATCTCCGGGACCGACACTACGAGCAGTACTTC.

This clonotype turned up a few times. This rearrangement joins TRBV6-5 to TRBJ1-2, with D unclear. Looked up from germline, CDR1 is MNHEY and CDR2 is SVGAGI. Trimming removed 2 bases from V and 4 bases from J, with 11 bases in between. CDR3 size: 14 residues. The CDR3 bases are TGTGCCAGCAGTTACAGTGACTCAAGCTATGGCTACACCTTC. Its protein product is CASSYSDSSYGYTF.

Only a few counts were recorded for this clonotype. J is TRBJ1-6 and V is TRBV4-1; D gene unclear. Trimming took 1 base from V and 7 from J, leaving 5 bases between them. CDR3 length equals 13 residues. CDR1 and CDR2 from the germline V gene are MGHRA and YSYEKL. Here the CDR3 DNA reads TGCGCCAGCAGCCAAGGAGGAAATTCACCCCTCCACTTT. Translated, it gives CASSQGGNSPLHF.

This chain uses TRBV28 with TRBJ1-1, with D unresolved. CDR1 and CDR2 from the germline V gene are MDHEN and SYDVKM. The CDR3 spans 15 residues. V lost 1 base and J lost 0, with 9 bases in between. The CDR3 loop reads CASSLSGKMNTEAFF. As DNA, the CDR3 is TGTGCCAGCAGTTTATCGGGCAAGATGAACACTGAAGCTTTCTTT.

In its sample, this clonotype was seen a few times. The chain joins TRBV4-1 to TRBJ2-1, with D perhaps TRBD1 (5 bases). The ends were cut back, 4 bases at V and 6 bases at J, with 16 bases in the middle. The CDR3 spans 15 residues. Germline-derived CDR1 and CDR2 are MGHRA and YSYEKL. CDR3 bases: TGCGCCAGCAGCCTGAGGTTGCTGCAGGGCAATGAGCAGTTCTTC. Translating it yields CASSLRLLQGNEQFF.

This clonotype showed up just a few times. The chain employs TRBV12-3 or TRBV12-4 and TRBJ1-3, with D hard to call. Trimming stripped 0 bases from V and 3 bases from J, with 3 bases between. There are 13 residues in the CDR3. CDR3 sequence (DNA): TGTGCCAGCAGTTTAGCTAATGGAAACACCATATATTTT. Translating gives CASSLANGNTIYF.

At least ten counts were recorded for this clonotype. The chain has TRBV20-1 and TRBJ2-7; no clear D. Germline CDR1 DFQATT, CDR2 SNEGSKA (reference sequence). The CDR3 contains 13 residues. The V end was cut by 4 bases, the J end by 2 bases, with 12 bases between. The CDR3 DNA follows: TGCAGTGCTAAAGGTGGTCGGCCCTACGAGCAGTACTTC. Protein sequence: CSAKGGRPYEQYF.

In its sample, this clonotype was seen a few times. The chain joins TRBV24-1 to TRBJ2-7, with TRBD2 matching over 12 bases. Per the germline V gene, CDR1 is KGHDR and CDR2 is SFDVKD. Losses at the gene ends were 3 bases for V and 2 bases for J; bases not matched to a gene: 1. The CDR3 covers 15 residues. For the CDR3, the DNA is TGTGCCACCAGTGATCGACTAGCGGGAGCCTACGAGCAGTACTTC. Translating gives CATSDRLAGAYEQYF.

This clonotype was counted many times. The chain recombines TRBV28 with TRBJ2-3; 13 positions agree with TRBD2. The germline V gene encodes CDR1 MDHEN and CDR2 SYDVKM. The V and J ends lost 4 bases and 4 bases, in that order; junction bases with no gene match: 14. This CDR3 region has 19 residues. The CDR3 region is CASSSPLLRTSGSPDTQYF. The CDR3 DNA is TGTGCCAGCAGTTCCCCCCTCCTCCGGACTAGCGGGAGCCCAGATACGCAGTATTTT.

This clonotype was detected only a few times. The J gene is TRBJ2-1, the V gene TRBV9; D remains ambiguous. This CDR3 has 13 amino acids. The V gene lost 0 bases and the J gene lost 6 bases, with 7 bases spanning the gap. CDR1 is SGDLS, CDR2 YYNGEE, per germline. The CDR3, as DNA: TGTGCCAGCAGCGTAGGGATGGCCAATGAGCAGTTCTTC. It specifies CASSVGMANEQFF.

The chain carries TRBV11-1 and TRBJ1-1, with D possibly matching TRBD1 (6 bases). The V end was cut by 5 bases, the J end by 5 bases, with 15 bases between. The CDR3 contains 14 residues. CDR1 and CDR2 (germline): SGHAT, FQDESV (reference sequence). CDR3 coding DNA: TGTGCCAGCAGCCCGGAAGTACAGGGAACTGAAGCTTTCTTT. Amino acids: CASSPEVQGTEAFF.

This clonotype was observed at least ten times. The chain links TRBV25-1 to TRBJ2-7, with TRBD2 matching over 12 bases. The trim removed 7 bases at V and 5 bases at J, leaving 3 bases unmatched. The CDR3 totals 13 residues. Germline V lookup: CDR1 MGHDK, CDR2 SYGVNS. The CDR3 DNA reads as TGTGCCAGCATGACTAGCGGGAGACACGAGCAGTACTTC. This sequence encodes CASMTSGRHEQYF.

This clonotype showed up just a few times. V usage is TRBV29-1 and J usage is TRBJ2-5, with TRBD2 identical over 11 bases. V was pared by 6 bases and J by 3 bases, with 3 bases of the junction left unmatched. The germline V gene encodes CDR1 SQVTM and CDR2 ANQGSEA. This CDR3 contains 13 residues. The CDR3 DNA reads as TGCAGCGTCACGACTAGCGGGGAAGAGACCCAGTACTTC. Translation gives CSVTTSGEETQYF.

The CDR3 sequence: CASSQEGLRNYEQYF. The CDR3 DNA follows: TGTGCCAGCAGCCAAGAAGGACTACGCAACTACGAGCAGTACTTC. The chain joins TRBV4-2 to TRBJ2-7; tentatively, D is TRBD2 (6 bases). The germline V and J ends were trimmed by 0 bases and 3 bases, with 12 bases remaining between them. The length of the CDR3 is 15 residues. CDR1 LGHNA and CDR2 YNFKEQ come from the germline V gene.